Listed below are T cell receptor beta chains from one sample, sequenced in a study of lymphopenia after photon versus proton radiotherapy. Method: immunoSEQ multiplex PCR; TCRdb's copy keeps in-frame clones and lacks some. The data hold roughly 42,000 clones, with 85% observed a single time. The material sequenced was peripheral blood, taken from a patient treated with photon-based radiotherapy. The receptors here all came from a man in his forties with gastric cancer. Each CDR3 is given with its conserved first and last residue. Each record gives: clone size, V gene, D gene, J gene, CDR3 protein, CDR3 DNA. The D gene is left open where the match is weak. Not all rows give a size; the values are once, few, many and, for expanded clones, a class.

NA	TRBV12-5	NA	TRBJ2-3	CASGSWDGDTQYF	TGTGCTAGTGGTTCCTGGGACGGAGATACGCAGTATTTT
NA	TRBV6-5	NA	TRBJ2-7	CASRRQWGYEQYF	TGTGCCAGCAGACGTCAGTGGGGCTACGAGCAGTACTTC
NA	TRBV7-3	NA	TRBJ2-1	CASSLIMEGEQFF	TGTGCCAGCAGCTTAATCATGGAAGGTGAGCAGTTCTTC
few	TRBV29-1	NA	TRBJ2-6	CSVEDNNLGANVLTF	TGCAGCGTTGAAGATAATAACTTGGGGGCCAACGTCCTGACTTTC
NA	TRBV14	NA	TRBJ1-1	CASSQDAGFMNTEAFF	TGTGCCAGCAGCCAAGATGCAGGTTTCATGAACACTGAAGCTTTCTTT
NA	TRBV10-3	NA	TRBJ2-5	CAISETYSEGPGQETQYF	TGTGCCATCAGTGAGACCTACTCCGAGGGGCCAGGCCAAGAGACCCAGTACTTC
NA	TRBV5-4	NA	TRBJ2-7	CASSLGGSVLVSSYEQYF	TGTGCCAGCAGCTTGGGAGGGAGCGTTTTGGTCAGCTCCTACGAGCAGTACTTC
NA	TRBV18	NA	TRBJ2-7	CASGYRDTRREQYF	TGTGCCAGCGGCTACCGGGACACCCGTCGGGAGCAGTACTTC
few	TRBV29-1	NA	TRBJ1-2	CSVENQRTNYGYTF	TGCAGCGTTGAGAATCAGAGGACTAACTATGGCTACACCTTC
NA	TRBV7-8	NA	TRBJ2-1	CASSLPRRIAPYNEQFF	TGTGCCAGCAGCTTACCCAGACGGATCGCTCCCTACAATGAGCAGTTCTTC
NA	TRBV6-5	TRBD2	TRBJ2-3	CASSPQTGGTQYF	TGTGCCAGCAGCCCCCAGACGGGGGGGACGCAGTATTTT
NA	TRBV27	NA	TRBJ1-1	CASTSGQTLEAFF	TGTGCCAGCACCTCGGGCCAGACCCTTGAAGCTTTCTTT
once	TRBV15	NA	TRBJ2-1	CATSLLLMAGVGDEQFF	TGTGCCACCAGCTTACTCCTTATGGCGGGCGTAGGGGATGAGCAGTTCTTC
NA	TRBV6-6	NA	TRBJ2-1	CASSYLGGGAQFF	TGTGCCAGCAGTTACTTAGGGGGGGGCGCGCAGTTCTTC
NA	TRBV10-1	NA	TRBJ2-7	CASSGLCRGGAYEQYF	TGCGCCAGCAGTGGACTATGCAGGGGAGGCGCCTACGAGCAGTACTTC
NA	TRBV9	NA	TRBJ1-1	CASSSHLNTEAFF	TGTGCCAGCTCCTCACATTTGAACACTGAAGCTTTCTTT
once	TRBV2	TRBD2	TRBJ2-1	CASSGLAGVEQFF	TGTGCCAGCAGTGGGTTAGCGGGGGTTGAGCAGTTCTTC
few	TRBV6-5	TRBD1	TRBJ2-7	CASSYLDRVGEQYF	TGTGCCAGCAGTTACTTAGACAGGGTGGGCGAGCAGTACTTC
few	TRBV7-6	TRBD1	TRBJ1-1	CASSRETGSTEAFF	TGTGCCAGCAGCCGTGAGACAGGGAGCACTGAAGCTTTCTTT
NA	TRBV11-2	NA	TRBJ2-7	CASSLLARQSYEQYF	TGTGCCAGCAGCTTATTGGCGCGTCAGTCCTACGAGCAGTACTTC
NA	TRBV19	TRBD1	TRBJ2-7	CASKETGGHEQYF	TGTGCCAGTAAAGAGACAGGGGGACACGAGCAGTACTTC
NA	TRBV16	NA	TRBJ1-5	CASSPGWGDNQPQHF	TGTGCCAGCAGCCCTGGCTGGGGTGATAATCAGCCCCAGCATTTT
NA	TRBV5-6	TRBD1	TRBJ2-2	CASSWTGGKAGELFF	TGTGCCAGCAGCTGGACAGGGGGCAAGGCCGGGGAGCTGTTTTTT
NA	TRBV7-2	NA	TRBJ2-7	CASSLRDEQYF	TGTGCCAGCAGCTTACGGGACGAGCAGTACTTC
NA	TRBV5-4	NA	TRBJ2-7	CASSVGEAGFRSYEQYF	TGTGCCAGCAGTGTGGGTGAGGCGGGGTTTCGCTCCTACGAGCAGTACTTC
once	TRBV7-6	TRBD1	TRBJ2-3	CASSSPGQVQVTDTQYF	TGTGCCAGCAGCTCCCCTGGACAGGTTCAGGTCACAGATACGCAGTATTTT
once	TRBV6-4	TRBD1	TRBJ1-1	CASSDKNRGRGTEAFF	TGTGCCAGCAGTGACAAAAACAGGGGGCGGGGCACTGAAGCTTTCTTT
NA	TRBV5-1	NA	TRBJ2-7	CASSSTATYEQYF	TGCGCCAGCAGCTCGACAGCTACCTACGAGCAGTACTTC
NA	TRBV5-3	NA	TRBJ2-7	CASSYDRTYEQYF	TGTGCCAGCAGCTATGACAGAACCTACGAGCAGTACTTC
NA	TRBV5-1	NA	TRBJ2-3	CASSLRGTATDTQYF	TGCGCCAGCAGCTTGCGAGGTACAGCCACAGATACGCAGTATTTT
NA	TRBV5-6	TRBD1	TRBJ1-2	CASSIGQGAVYGYTF	TGTGCCAGCAGCATCGGACAGGGGGCTGTCTATGGCTACACCTTC
NA	TRBV9	NA	TRBJ1-2	CASSVGQNYGYTF	TGTGCCAGCAGCGTAGGCCAGAACTATGGCTACACCTTC
few	TRBV4-1	NA	TRBJ2-1	CASSDFDNEQFF	TGCGCCAGCAGCGACTTTGATAATGAGCAGTTCTTC
NA	TRBV30	NA	TRBJ1-1	CACAVTEAFF	TGTGCCTGCGCGGTTACTGAAGCTTTCTTT
NA	TRBV6-4	NA	TRBJ1-6	CASSDSRGGSYNSPLHF	TGTGCCAGCAGTGACTCGAGGGGGGGGTCCTATAATTCACCCCTCCACTTT
NA	TRBV7-9	NA	TRBJ1-6	CASSLGPWAPLHF	TGTGCCAGCAGCCTGGGACCTTGGGCACCCCTCCACTTT
few	TRBV11-2	NA	TRBJ1-6	CASSDGFASPLHF	TGTGCCAGCAGCGACGGGTTCGCCTCACCCCTCCACTTT
NA	TRBV5-1	NA	TRBJ1-2	CASSLSDKNGYTF	TGCGCCAGCAGCTTGTCGGACAAGAATGGCTACACCTTC
NA	TRBV18	TRBD1	TRBJ1-2	CASSPTDRVDGYTF	TGTGCCAGCTCACCAACGGACAGGGTTGATGGCTACACCTTC
NA	TRBV6-1	NA	TRBJ1-2	CASSEGQTVYGYTF	TGTGCCAGCAGTGAAGGACAGACCGTCTATGGCTACACCTTC
NA	TRBV14	NA	TRBJ2-7	CASSQGFFPYEQYF	TGTGCCAGCAGCCAAGGATTCTTCCCCTACGAGCAGTACTTC
NA	TRBV21-1	NA	TRBJ1-2	CASSRRGGLHPYGYTF	TGTGCCAGCAGCAGGAGGGGGGGACTCCACCCCTATGGCTACACCTTC
NA	TRBV9	NA	TRBJ2-3	CASSATPLSTDTQYF	TGTGCCAGCAGCGCCACCCCTCTAAGCACAGATACGCAGTATTTT
few	TRBV6-1	NA	TRBJ1-3	CAGGELSGNTIYF	TGTGCTGGGGGGGAGCTCTCTGGAAACACCATATATTTT
NA	TRBV7-2	NA	TRBJ2-7	CASSLDLGAMNF	TGTGCCAGCAGCTTAGATTTGGGGGCCATGAACTTC